The sequence of this T cell receptor beta chain was determined in a study of blood T cell repertoires in COVID-19. Turning to the study itself: Italy, Spain and the United States were the sources of the convalescent and acute COVID-19 samples. T cells, B-cell-depleted T cells, or PBMCs supplied cDNA or gDNA.

There are 15 residues in the CDR3. Germline CDR1 reads LGHNA; CDR2 reads YNFKEQ. Losses at the gene ends were 1 base for V and 2 bases for J; bases not matched to a gene: 3. TCRdb's table, derived via immunoSEQ multiplex PCR, lists solely in-frame clones and lacks some. The profile covers under 250,000 clones, with about 93% appearing a single time and 0.8% to 1% taken by the ten largest. The origin of this receptor is a man between 60 and 75 years old with COVID-19, enrolled during active disease. The sequencing sample was made of peripheral blood. The rearrangement uses TRBV4-2 and TRBJ2-7; 9 nucleotides match TRBD2. The CDR3 DNA reads as TGTGCCAGCAGCCAAGTGGCTAGCGGGACCTACGAGCAGTACTTC. Translating gives CASSQVASGTYEQYF.